This section outlines one T cell receptor (beta chain) sequence together with its context. This sample was included in a study of blood T cell repertoires in COVID-19. In the authors' workflow: Amplified reference gene primers provided the basis for estimating nucleated cell counts. TCRdb's table, derived via immunoSEQ multiplex PCR, lists solely in-frame clones and lacks some. The DNA gave D and trimming, while V, J and clone size come from that table. The sample carries about 110,000 clones, about 90% recorded once. The CDR3 contains 16 residues. The V gene end was trimmed by 5 bases and the J gene end by 4 bases; junction bases not matched to a gene: 14.

The source of this sequence is a human donor in a cohort sampled during active COVID-19. Sequencing used peripheral blood. The V gene is TRBV5-3, the J gene TRBJ2-7; 8 bases are shared with TRBD1. TRBV5-3 carries the ORF label, with uncertain function. The CDR3 region has the DNA TGTGCCAGAAGACCCCGACAGGGGTCCCCCCCTTACGAGCAGTACTTC. Protein sequence: CARRPRQGSPPYEQYF.